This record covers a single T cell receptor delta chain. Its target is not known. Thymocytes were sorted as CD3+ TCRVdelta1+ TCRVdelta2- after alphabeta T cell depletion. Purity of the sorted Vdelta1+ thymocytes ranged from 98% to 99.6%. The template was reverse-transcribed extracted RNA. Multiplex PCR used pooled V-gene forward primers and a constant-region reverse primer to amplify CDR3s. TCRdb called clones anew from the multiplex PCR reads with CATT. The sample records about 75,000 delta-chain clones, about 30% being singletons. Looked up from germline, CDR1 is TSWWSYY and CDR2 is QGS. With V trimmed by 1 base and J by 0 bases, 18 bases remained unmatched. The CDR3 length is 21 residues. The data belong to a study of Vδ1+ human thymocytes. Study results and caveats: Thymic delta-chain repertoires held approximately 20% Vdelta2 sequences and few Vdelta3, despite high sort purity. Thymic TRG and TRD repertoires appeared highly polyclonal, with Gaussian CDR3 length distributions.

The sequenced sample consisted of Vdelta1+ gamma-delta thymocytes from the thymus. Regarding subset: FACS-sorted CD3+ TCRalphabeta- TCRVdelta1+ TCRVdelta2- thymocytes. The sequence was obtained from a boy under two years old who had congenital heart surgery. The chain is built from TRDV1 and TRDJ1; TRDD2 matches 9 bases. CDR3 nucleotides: TGTGCTCTTGGGGAACGGAGGCCTTCCTACGTCTACTGGGGACACACCGATAAACTCATCTTT. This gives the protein CALGERRPSYVYWGHTDKLIF.